This T cell receptor beta chain was identified in a study of T cell repertoires in cytomegalovirus infection. Study-wide background: Indications came from public TCR beta signatures; they pointed to CMV infection and to a matching HLA type.

With respect to this clonotype: What it binds is unknown.

MiXCR was run by TCRdb on the reads, yielding one entry per CDR3 protein. The sample carries approximately 630,000 distinct CDR3 sequences, 24% recorded once. Notes on the study in general: Clonotypes of TCR beta that were HLA-C-restricted and CMV-specific dominated the ex vivo response. The cumulative frequency of public TCR beta families distinguished individuals who carried CMV together with the relevant HLA.

V lost 1 base and J lost 8, with 12 bases in between. This CDR3 has 13 amino acids. The germline V gene encodes CDR1 DFQATT and CDR2 SNEGSKA (reference sequence). The specimen was CD8+ T cells from PBMCs. The chain has TRBV20-1 and TRBJ2-1; D ambiguous. The receptor was isolated from a human donor in good health (CMV status not recorded). Some clones in this sample may be carry-over from other donors' samples. Here the CDR3 reads CSARVLRAYEQFF. CDR3 in DNA: TGCAGTGCTAGAGTACTTAGGGCGTATGAGCAGTTCTTC.